This TCR beta chain was identified during a study of T cells in Graves' hyperthyroidism and ophthalmopathy. Study findings and constraints: From stable hyperthyroidism, ophthalmopathy was set apart by a 13 V-J model. Blood also carried most thyroid clonotypes expanded above 0.001.

The table lists this clonotype with a few counts. Its antigen is still unknown. The J segment lost 3 bases and the V segment lost 4 bases, leaving 1 base of the junction unmatched. This CDR3 region has 15 residues. CDR1 is DFQATT and CDR2 is SNEGSKA in the germline V gene (reference sequence). Amplification of TCR beta CDR3 regions used RNA as the template. With the HTBI primer set, the TCR CDR3 went through a first round of RT-PCR. TCRdb independently ran MiXCR on the multiplex PCR reads; one entry per CDR3 protein. Altogether 300,000 to 500,000 distinct CDR3 sequences are present, more than 13% being singletons, with the ten largest covering 28%.

Sequenced: blood. This TCR derives from a man aged 50-60 years with Graves' ophthalmopathy. The chain recombines TRBV20-1 with TRBJ2-2, with TRBD2 identical over 14 bases. CDR3: CSATTSGRDTGELFF. The DNA of the CDR3 is TGCAGTGCTACGACTAGCGGGAGGGACACCGGGGAGCTGTTTTTT.